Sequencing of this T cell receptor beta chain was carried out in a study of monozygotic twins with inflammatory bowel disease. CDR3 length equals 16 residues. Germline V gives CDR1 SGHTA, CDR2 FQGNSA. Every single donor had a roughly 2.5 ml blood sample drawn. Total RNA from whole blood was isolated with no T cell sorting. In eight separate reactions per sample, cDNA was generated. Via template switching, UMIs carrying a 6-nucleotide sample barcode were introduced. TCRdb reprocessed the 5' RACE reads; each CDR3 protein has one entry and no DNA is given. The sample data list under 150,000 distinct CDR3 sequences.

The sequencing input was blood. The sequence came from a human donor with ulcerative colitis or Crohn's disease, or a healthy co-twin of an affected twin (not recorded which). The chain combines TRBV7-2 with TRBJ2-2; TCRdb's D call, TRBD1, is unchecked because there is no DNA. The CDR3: CASSFRQGATTGELFF.